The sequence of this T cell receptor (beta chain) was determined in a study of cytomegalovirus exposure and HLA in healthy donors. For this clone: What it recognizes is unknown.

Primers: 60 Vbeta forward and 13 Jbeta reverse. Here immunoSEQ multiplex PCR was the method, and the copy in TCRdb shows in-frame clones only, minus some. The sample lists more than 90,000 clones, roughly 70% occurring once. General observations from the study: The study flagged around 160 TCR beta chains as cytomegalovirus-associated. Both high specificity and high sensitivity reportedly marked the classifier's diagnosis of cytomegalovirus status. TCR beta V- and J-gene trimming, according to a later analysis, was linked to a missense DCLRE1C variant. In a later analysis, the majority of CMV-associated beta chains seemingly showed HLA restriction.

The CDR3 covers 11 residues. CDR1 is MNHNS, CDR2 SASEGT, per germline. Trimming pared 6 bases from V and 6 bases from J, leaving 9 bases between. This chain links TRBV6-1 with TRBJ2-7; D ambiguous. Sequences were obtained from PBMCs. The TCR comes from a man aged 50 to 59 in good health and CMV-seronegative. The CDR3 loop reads CASRIFGEQYF. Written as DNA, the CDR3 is TGTGCCAGCAGGATTTTCGGCGAGCAGTACTTC.